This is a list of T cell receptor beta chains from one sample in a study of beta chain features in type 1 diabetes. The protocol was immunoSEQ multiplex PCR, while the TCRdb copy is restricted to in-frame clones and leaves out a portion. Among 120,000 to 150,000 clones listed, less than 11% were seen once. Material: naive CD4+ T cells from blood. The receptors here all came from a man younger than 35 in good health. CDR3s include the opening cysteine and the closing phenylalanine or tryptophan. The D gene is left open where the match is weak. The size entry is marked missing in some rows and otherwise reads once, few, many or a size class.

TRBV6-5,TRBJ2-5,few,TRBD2,TGTGCCAGCACCGCTGGGGGGGGAAACCAAGAGACCCAGTACTTC,CASTAGGGNQETQYF
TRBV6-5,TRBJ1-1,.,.,TGTGCCAGCACCTTACAGGCCAGGAACACTGAAGCTTTCTTT,CASTLQARNTEAFF
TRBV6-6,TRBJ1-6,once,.,TGTGCCAGCAGTTACTCCCGACTAGATATGGGTTCACCCCTCCACTTT,CASSYSRLDMGSPLHF
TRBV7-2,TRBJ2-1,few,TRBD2,TGTGCCAGCAGGATTAGCGGGGGGGCGAATGAGCAGTTCTTC,CASRISGGANEQFF
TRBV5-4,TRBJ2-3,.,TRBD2,TGTGCCAGCAGCCCCCGGGAGGCGGGAGTCACAGATACGCAGTATTTT,CASSPREAGVTDTQYF
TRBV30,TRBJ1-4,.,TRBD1,TGTGCCTGGAGTTATAACAGGGGCTTTGGTGAAAAACTGTTTTTT,CAWSYNRGFGEKLFF
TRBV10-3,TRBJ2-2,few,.,TGTGCCATCAGTGTTTCGGGGACGAACACCGGGGAGCTGTTTTTT,CAISVSGTNTGELFF
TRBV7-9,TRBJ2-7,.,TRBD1,TGTGCCAGCAGCCCTGGGGACAGGGACTACGAGCAGTACTTC,CASSPGDRDYEQYF
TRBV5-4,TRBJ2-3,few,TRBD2,TGTGCCAGCAGCTCCCCCCGAGCGGGGGATTCAGATACGCAGTATTTT,CASSSPRAGDSDTQYF
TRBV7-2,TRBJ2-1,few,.,TGTGCCAGCAGAGGGGACTTTAGCGGCCTCGATGAGCAGTTCTTC,CASRGDFSGLDEQFF
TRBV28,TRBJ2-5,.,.,TGTGCCAGCAGTTCCCCCCCAGGACAAGAGACCCAGTACTTC,CASSSPPGQETQYF
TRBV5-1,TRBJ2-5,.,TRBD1,TGCGCCAGCAGCCCAGGGACAGGTTCGTGGACCCAGTACTTC,CASSPGTGSWTQYF
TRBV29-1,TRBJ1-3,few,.,TGCAGCGTTGAGTTCGTCTCTGGAAACACCATATATTTT,CSVEFVSGNTIYF
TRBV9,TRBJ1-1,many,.,TGTGCCAGCAGCCCCGGTTGGGGCGGCACTGAAGCTTTCTTT,CASSPGWGGTEAFF
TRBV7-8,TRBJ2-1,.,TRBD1,TGTGCCAGCAGCTTAGATGGGACAGCAACCTTCAGGTGGCAGTTCTTC,CASSLDGTATFRWQFF
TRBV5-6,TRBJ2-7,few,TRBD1,TGTGCCAGCAGCGAACCGGGACAGGGCACCTACGAGCAGTACTTC,CASSEPGQGTYEQYF
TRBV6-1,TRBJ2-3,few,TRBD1,TGTGTCTCGACGCCGGGACAGCTAGATACGCAGTATTTT,CVSTPGQLDTQYF
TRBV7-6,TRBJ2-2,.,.,TGTGCCAGCAGCTTAGCTCTCGTGGCAAACACCGGGGAGCTGTTTTTT,CASSLALVANTGELFF
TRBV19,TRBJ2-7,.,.,TGTGCCAGTAGTGCTGCCGGGACATCAAACTACGAGCAGTACTTC,CASSAAGTSNYEQYF
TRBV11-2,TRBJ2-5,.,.,TGTGCCAGCAGCTTCCAGGAGACCCAGTACTTC,CASSFQETQYF
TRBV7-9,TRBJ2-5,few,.,TGTGCCAGCAGCCTTCTATTTGAGACCCAGTACTTC,CASSLLFETQYF
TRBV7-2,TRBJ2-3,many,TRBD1,TGTGCCAGCAGCTTAGCGCAGGGACAGGGATTCGATACGCAGTATTTT,CASSLAQGQGFDTQYF
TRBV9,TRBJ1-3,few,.,TGTGCCAGCAGCGTCGGACATACATCTGGAAACACCATATATTTT,CASSVGHTSGNTIYF
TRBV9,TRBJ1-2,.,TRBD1,TGTGCCAGCAGCCCCCAGACAGGGGCGACAAACTATGGCTACACCTTC,CASSPQTGATNYGYTF
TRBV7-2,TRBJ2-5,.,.,TGTGCCAGCAGCTTACGGCGGTACCAAGAGACCCAGTACTTC,CASSLRRYQETQYF
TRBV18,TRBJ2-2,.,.,TGTGCCAGCTCACCAGATGTCGGCGGGGAGCTGTTTTTT,CASSPDVGGELFF
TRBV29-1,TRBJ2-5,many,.,TGCAGCGTTGCTGTGAGGGACTTTCGAGAGACCCAGTACTTC,CSVAVRDFRETQYF
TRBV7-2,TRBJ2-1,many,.,TGTGCCAGCAGCTTCTTAGATGAGCAGTTCTTC,CASSFLDEQFF
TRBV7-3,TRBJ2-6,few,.,TGTGCCAGCAGCTTAATGGGACACGCCGTCTCTGGGGCCAACGTCCTGACTTTC,CASSLMGHAVSGANVLTF
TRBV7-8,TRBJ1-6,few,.,TGTGCCAGCAGCTTAGCGGGGGGGAGTAATTCACCCCTCCACTTT,CASSLAGGSNSPLHF
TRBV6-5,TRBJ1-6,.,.,TGTGCCAGCAGTTACGAAAAGCGGGATTCACCCCTCCACTTT,CASSYEKRDSPLHF
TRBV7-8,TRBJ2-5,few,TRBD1,TGTGCCAGCAGCTTAGTGGTGGCAGGGGGAGAGACCCAGTACTTC,CASSLVVAGGETQYF
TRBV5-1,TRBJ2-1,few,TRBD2,TGCGCCAGCAGCCCGGGACTAGCGGGGATCTACAATGAGCAGTTCTTC,CASSPGLAGIYNEQFF
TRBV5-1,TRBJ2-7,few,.,TGCGCCAGCAGCTTGCTCAGCTCCTACGAGCAGTACTTC,CASSLLSSYEQYF
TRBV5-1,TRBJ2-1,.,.,TGCGCCAGCAGCCGCGGACAGACCAATGAGCAGTTCTTC,CASSRGQTNEQFF
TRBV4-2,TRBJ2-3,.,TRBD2,TGTGCCAGCAGCCAAGAGGCGGGGGGGCCCCCTAGCACAGATACGCAGTATTTT,CASSQEAGGPPSTDTQYF
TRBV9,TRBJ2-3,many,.,TGTGCCAGCAGCGTAGATCGGTCCGGGGAGCAGTATTTT,CASSVDRSGEQYF
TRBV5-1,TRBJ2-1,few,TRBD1,TGCGCCAGCAGCCCGGACAGGGCAGGAGGGAATGAGCAGTTCTTC,CASSPDRAGGNEQFF
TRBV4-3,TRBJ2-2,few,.,TGCGCCAGCAGCCAAGACTATACAGCCAACACCGGGGAGCTGTTTTTT,CASSQDYTANTGELFF
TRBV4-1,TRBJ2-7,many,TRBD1,TGCGCCAGCAGCCTGGGGCAGGGGGTGAGCTACGAGCAGTACTTC,CASSLGQGVSYEQYF
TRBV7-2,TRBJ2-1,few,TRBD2,TGTGCCAGCAGCTTAGATCTAGCGGGGGGTAATGAGCAGTTCTTC,CASSLDLAGGNEQFF
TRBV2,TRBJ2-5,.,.,TGTGCCAGCGGGGTGGACGGGGTACGTGAGACCCAGTACTTC,CASGVDGVRETQYF
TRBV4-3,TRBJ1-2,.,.,TGCGCCAGCAGCCAAGATCCCACATACCTCTATGGCTACACCTTC,CASSQDPTYLYGYTF
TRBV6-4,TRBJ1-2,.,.,TGTGCCAGCAGTGACGGGCTCCCGGGGTCTGGCTACACCTTC,CASSDGLPGSGYTF
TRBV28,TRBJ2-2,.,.,TGTGCCAGCAGAGACAGCACCACCGGGGAGCTGTTTTTT,CASRDSTTGELFF
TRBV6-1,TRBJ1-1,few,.,TGTGCCAGCAGTGCAGGGGAGAACACTGAAGCTTTCTTT,CASSAGENTEAFF
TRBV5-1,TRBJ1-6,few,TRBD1,TGCGCCAGCAGCGGAACCGGACAGGCGAGCTCCTATAATTCACCCCTCCACTTT,CASSGTGQASSYNSPLHF
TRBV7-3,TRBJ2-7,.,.,TGTGCCAGCAGCTTAATGTCAGGCCCCTACGAGCAGTACTTC,CASSLMSGPYEQYF
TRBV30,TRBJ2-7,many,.,TGTGCCTGGAGTGTACGACCGGGAGAGCAGTACTTC,CAWSVRPGEQYF
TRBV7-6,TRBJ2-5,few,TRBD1,TGTGCCAGCAGCTTATTGACAGGGTACGGGGAGACCCAGTACTTC,CASSLLTGYGETQYF
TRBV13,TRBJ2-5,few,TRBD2,TGTGCCAGCAGCTCCCGCAAGACTAGCGGGTCAGAGACCCAGTACTTC,CASSSRKTSGSETQYF
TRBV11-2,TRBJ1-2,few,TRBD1,TGTGCCAGCAGCGACAGGGGAGAAGGGACATATGGCTACACCTTC,CASSDRGEGTYGYTF
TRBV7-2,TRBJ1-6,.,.,TGTGCCAGCAGCCGCAGCCAGGGGAATTCACCCCTCCACTTT,CASSRSQGNSPLHF
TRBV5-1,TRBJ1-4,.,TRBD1,TGCGCCAGCAGCGGGACAGGGGCGACTAATGAAAAACTGTTTTTT,CASSGTGATNEKLFF
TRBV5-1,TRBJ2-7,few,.,TGCGCCAGCAGGGCAGATCCCCACTACGAGCAGTACTTC,CASRADPHYEQYF
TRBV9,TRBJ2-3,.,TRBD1,TGTGCCAGCAGCGTAGGAGGCAGGGGGCTTTTTGATACGCAGTATTTT,CASSVGGRGLFDTQYF